What follows are 22 T cell receptor beta chains derived from one specimen sequenced in a study of CD8+ T cells in alopecia areata. Treatment defined: oral pan-JAK inhibitor, 5-10 mg twice daily. RNA was extracted and reverse transcribed into cDNA as the sequencing template. TCRdb keeps only in-frame clones here, not all; method: immunoSEQ multiplex PCR. The sample lists about 220,000 clones, more than 45% seen once, with roughly 1.5% in the top ten. Specimen: CD4+ T cells sorted from blood, collected at week 4, from a patient treated with tofacitinib. These TCRs come from a human donor with alopecia areata.

This clone was seen more than once but under ten times. This chain connects TRBV19 to TRBJ1-5, with D unclear. Between the trimmed V and J ends, which lost 3 bases and 6 bases, there was a span of 6 bases. This CDR3 has 12 amino acids. CDR1 is LNHDA and CDR2 is SQIVND in the germline V gene (reference sequence). The CDR3, as DNA: TGTGCCAGTAGTATTCCCCGTCAGCCCCAGCATTTT. Residues: CASSIPRQPQHF.

This clone was observed a handful of times. This rearrangement joins TRBV5-6 to TRBJ1-2; D not certain. This CDR3 has 13 residues. Per the germline V gene, CDR1 is SGHDT and CDR2 is YYEEEE. Trimming took 3 bases from V and 8 from J, leaving 14 bases between them. CDR3 sequence reads: CASSSPPINGYTF. CDR3 sequence (DNA): TGTGCCAGCAGCTCTCCTCCCATCAACGGCTACACCTTC.

The chain is built from TRBV6-6 and TRBJ2-7, with 9 nucleotides matching TRBD1. Germline CDR1 and CDR2: MNHNY and SVGAGI (reference sequence). This CDR3 is built from 15 residues. The V gene end was trimmed by 10 bases and the J gene end by 3 bases; junction bases not matched to a gene: 13. The CDR3 sequence: CAIQQGQGVNYEQYF. CDR3 nucleotides: TGTGCCATCCAGCAGGGACAGGGAGTAAACTACGAGCAGTACTTC.

This clone was detected a few times. This chain uses TRBV9 with TRBJ2-1, with 11 bases that match TRBD2. There are 14 residues in the CDR3. The V gene's germline CDR1 is SGDLS and CDR2 YYNGEE. Germline trimming cut 4 bases from V and 8 bases from J; bases unmatched to any gene: 5. The CDR3 nucleotides are TGTGCCAGCAGCCCCGGGACTAGCGGCGATGAGCAGTTCTTC. Translated, it gives CASSPGTSGDEQFF.

About this clone itself: The same CDR3 is also encoded by other DNA sequences in this sample. The V call is TRBV18, the J call TRBJ1-1, with 8 nucleotides matching TRBD1. The CDR3 runs 12 residues. The germline V gene encodes CDR1 KGHSH and CDR2 LQKENI. The V and J ends lost 3 bases and 8 bases, in that order; junction bases with no gene match: 2. The CDR3 sequence: CASSPRQGEAFF. The DNA for the CDR3 is TGTGCCAGCTCACCTAGACAGGGGGAAGCTTTCTTT.

The genes are TRBV29-1 and TRBJ2-1; 9 bases match TRBD2. Germline-derived CDR1 and CDR2 are SQVTM and ANQGSEA. CDR3 size: 13 residues. Unmatched junction bases numbered 9, after V lost 6 bases and J lost 9 bases. The CDR3 sequence is CSVQILAGTEQFF. CDR3 DNA: TGCAGCGTCCAGATCCTAGCGGGGACTGAGCAGTTCTTC.

This chain connects TRBV29-1 to TRBJ1-1; no clear D gene. This CDR3 has 10 amino acids. Germline assignment: CDR1 SQVTM and CDR2 ANQGSEA. Trimming removed 5 bases from V and 10 bases from J, with 11 bases in between. The CDR3 sequence is CSVWSVSAFF. Here the CDR3 DNA reads TGCAGCGTTTGGAGCGTCTCAGCTTTCTTT.

The table lists this clone with a few counts. The chain is built from TRBV29-1 and TRBJ2-7; D uncertain. Trimming pared 6 bases from V and 2 bases from J, leaving 8 bases between. CDR1 and CDR2 from the germline V gene are SQVTM and ANQGSEA. CDR3 length equals 11 residues. DNA for the CDR3: TGCAGCGTCTGGGAAACCTACGAGCAGTACTTC. Its translation is CSVWETYEQYF.

This chain uses TRBV7-9 with TRBJ1-1; weak D call: TRBD1 (6 bases). Trimming removed 4 bases at V and 10 bases at J, with 10 bases between. This CDR3 is 11 amino acids long. The V gene's germline CDR1 is SEHNR and CDR2 FQNEAQ (reference sequence). CDR3 nucleotides: TGTGCCAGCAGCTCCCAGACAGGAGCTTTCTTT. This sequence encodes CASSSQTGAFF.

This chain joins TRBV9 and TRBJ2-7; no clear D gene. This CDR3 has 15 amino acids. The germline V gene has CDR1 SGDLS and CDR2 YYNGEE. The ends were cut back, 4 bases at V and 3 bases at J, with 17 bases in the middle. The CDR3 DNA reads TGTGCCAGCAGCCCAGGTGGGCAGCACAGCTACGAGCAGTACTTC. It yields the protein CASSPGGQHSYEQYF.

The rearrangement uses TRBV7-3 and TRBJ2-2; no firm D call. This CDR3 has 13 amino acids. Germline CDR1 is SGHTA and CDR2 is FQGTGA. V lost 6 bases and J 3 bases, leaving 8 bases between the germline ends. The CDR3 DNA is TGTGCCAGCAGTACCGCGCACACCGGGGAGCTGTTTTTT. It encodes CASSTAHTGELFF.

The chain combines TRBV2 with TRBJ2-7, with D hard to call. V dropped 1 base and J dropped 1 base, with 11 bases sitting between them. The V gene's germline CDR1 is SNHLY and CDR2 FYNNEI. The CDR3 sequence is 15 residues long. The CDR3 sequence is CASSEEALVSYEQYF. The CDR3 coding sequence is TGTGCCAGCAGTGAAGAGGCCTTAGTTTCCTACGAGCAGTACTTC.

This chain joins TRBV29-1 and TRBJ1-2; no clear D gene. Trimming removed 4 bases at V and 8 bases at J, with 8 bases between. CDR3 length: 10 residues. CDR1 is SQVTM and CDR2 is ANQGSEA in the germline V gene. The CDR3 region has the DNA TGCAGCGTTGGGCCAGAAGGCTACACCTTC. Translated, it gives CSVGPEGYTF.

V and J are TRBV30 and TRBJ1-2, with TRBD1 matching over 11 bases. CDR1 and CDR2 (germline): GTSNPN, SVGIG (reference sequence). V lost 2 bases to trimming and J lost 9 bases; unmatched junction nucleotides: 5. This CDR3 is 13 amino acids long. The CDR3 is CAWSRGTGGSYTF. As DNA, the CDR3 is TGTGCCTGGAGTAGGGGGACAGGGGGTAGCTACACCTTC.

This clone has more than one count but fewer than ten. J is TRBJ2-7 and V is TRBV7-2; D possibly corresponds to TRBD1 (5 bases). This CDR3 region has 13 residues. Germline V gene data show CDR1 as SGHTA and CDR2 as FQGNSA. Trimming took 4 bases from V and 3 from J, leaving 10 bases between them. CDR3 DNA: TGTGCCAGCAGCTCCAGGGTCGGCTACGAGCAGTACTTC. This sequence encodes CASSSRVGYEQYF. Using reference TRBV7-2 and TRBJ2-7 for the parts outside the CDR3, the full variable domain is GAGVSQSPSNKVTEKGKDVELRCDPISGHTALYWYRQSLGQGLEFLIYFQGNSAPDKSGLPSDRFSAERTGGSVSTLTIQRTQQEDSAVYLCASSSRVGYEQYFGPGTRLTVT.

This clone was counted once. V gene TRBV29-1 combines with J gene TRBJ1-4; D is unclear. This CDR3 has 12 amino acids. Trimming shortened V by 7 bases and J by 5 bases, and 11 bases separated the two germline ends. Germline V gives CDR1 SQVTM, CDR2 ANQGSEA. CDR3 region: CSAQRGNEKLFF. As DNA, the CDR3 is TGCAGCGCCCAGCGAGGCAATGAAAAACTGTTTTTT.

This clone was picked up a small number of times. This chain uses TRBV23-1 with TRBJ1-2; D is perhaps TRBD1 (6 bases). TRBV23-1 is classed as an ORF, of uncertain function. This CDR3 spans 15 amino acids. V was trimmed by 7 bases and J by 7 bases, leaving 22 bases between them. CDR3 DNA: TGCGCCAGCACTCGTCCAGGGGTAACGGCGGGTGGCTACACCTTC. It yields the protein CASTRPGVTAGGYTF.

The chain couples TRBV4-1 to TRBJ2-3; no clear D gene. This CDR3 has 16 amino acids. V was pared by 3 bases and J by 0 bases, with 13 bases between. Germline values: CDR1 MGHRA, CDR2 YSYEKL. DNA of the CDR3: TGCGCCAGCAGCCAGGCAGGACGGATTAGCACAGATACGCAGTATTTT. This encodes CASSQAGRISTDTQYF.

This clone was observed at least ten times. This sequence joins TRBV5-1 and TRBJ2-5; TRBD2 agrees at 10 bases. Per germline, CDR1 SGHRS and CDR2 YFSETQ. CDR3 size: 16 residues. V shed 3 bases and J 0 bases; nucleotides not matched to a gene: 5. The CDR3 loop is CASSSSAGGYQETQYF. In DNA, the CDR3 is TGCGCCAGCAGCTCGTCAGCGGGGGGGTACCAAGAGACCCAGTACTTC.

This clone was counted between two and nine times. The chain uses TRBV7-2 and TRBJ1-1, with unresolved D. Germline-derived CDR1 and CDR2 are SGHTA and FQGNSA. Trimming took 2 bases from V and 1 from J, leaving 5 bases between them. The CDR3 has 13 residues. The CDR3 protein is CASSLIPNTEAFF. The CDR3 nucleotides read TGTGCCAGCAGCTTAATACCGAACACTGAAGCTTTCTTT.

Here the CDR3 reads CATSRGAGRSTDTQYF. For the CDR3, the DNA is TGTGCCACCAGCAGAGGGGCGGGCAGAAGCACAGATACGCAGTATTTT. The genes are TRBV15 and TRBJ2-3, with D tentatively TRBD2 (5 bases). CDR3 length equals 16 residues. V lost 1 base and J 0 bases, leaving 11 bases between the germline ends. CDR1 LNHNV and CDR2 YYDKDF come from the germline V gene (reference sequence).

The V call is TRBV11-2, the J call TRBJ2-2; no clear D gene. Trimming cost V 3 bases and J 1 base, with 9 bases left between them. In germline, CDR1 is SGHAT, CDR2 FQNNGV. The CDR3 runs 15 residues. The CDR3 nucleotides read TGTGCCAGCAGCTTTCTTTCGGGGAACACCGGGGAGCTGTTTTTT. Protein: CASSFLSGNTGELFF.